Following are 16 T cell receptor beta chains from one sample sequenced in a study of blood T cell repertoires in COVID-19. Some clones are missing from TCRdb's copy, which holds only in-frame ones; the method was immunoSEQ multiplex PCR. The table has around 130,000 clones, about 80% seen once; the top ten hold roughly 2.2%. Input material: PBMCs or T cells enriched from blood (not recorded which). Receptors originate from a man aged 40-49 years with acute COVID-19.

The CDR3 nucleotides read TGTGCCAGCAGCCCCGCGAAGGTAGCGGTAAACACCGGGGAGCTGTTTTTT. Translated, it gives CASSPAKVAVNTGELFF. The J gene is TRBJ2-2, the V gene TRBV5-6, with D perhaps TRBD2 (6 bases). CDR1 is SGHDT and CDR2 is YYEEEE in the germline V gene. The CDR3 length is 17 residues. Trimming stripped 4 bases from V and 2 bases from J, with 18 bases between.

The rearrangement links TRBV30 to TRBJ1-1, with D possibly matching TRBD1 (5 bases). Germline CDR1 is GTSNPN and CDR2 is SVGIG (reference sequence). The germline V and J ends were trimmed by 4 bases and 7 bases, with 10 bases remaining between them. This CDR3 is built from 11 residues. CDR3 sequence: CAWILTVEAFF. The DNA for the CDR3 is TGTGCCTGGATCCTGACAGTTGAAGCTTTCTTT.

This clone has only one observation. The gene calls are TRBV2 and TRBJ2-3, with 12 bases matching TRBD2. V lost 5 bases, J lost 5 bases, and 5 bases stayed unmatched. CDR3 size: 15 residues. Germline V CDR1 and CDR2: SNHLY, FYNNEI. The CDR3 DNA follows: TGTGCCAGCAGTAACAGACTAGCGGGAGTAGATACGCAGTATTTT. Protein: CASSNRLAGVDTQYF. The full variable domain, completed using reference TRBV2 and TRBJ2-3, is EPEVTQTPSHQVTQMGQEVILRCVPISNHLYFYWYRQILGQKVEFLVSFYNNEISEKSEIFDDQFSVERPDGSNFTLKIRSTKLEDSAMYFCASSNRLAGVDTQYFGPGTRLTVL.

The chain recombines TRBV5-1 with TRBJ2-2; 7 nucleotides line up with TRBD1. V shed 1 base, J shed 5 bases, and the junction held 5 bases outside the gene matches. This CDR3 has 15 residues. Looked up from germline, CDR1 is SGHRS and CDR2 is YFSETQ. CDR3 residues: CASSLQTGRTGELFF. The CDR3, as DNA: TGCGCCAGCAGCTTGCAGACAGGGCGGACCGGGGAGCTGTTTTTT. Based on the CDR3 plus reference TRBV5-1 and TRBJ2-2, the full variable domain is KAGVTQTPRYLIKTRGQQVTLSCSPISGHRSVSWYQQTPGQGLQFLFEYFSETQRNKGNFPGRFSGRQFSNSRSEMNVSTLELGDSALYLCASSLQTGRTGELFFGEGSRLTVL.

The chain employs TRBV6-5 and TRBJ2-7; 8 positions match TRBD1. The CDR3 length is 16 residues. CDR1 is MNHEY and CDR2 is SVGAGI in the germline V gene. Germline trimming cut 4 bases from V and 0 bases from J; bases unmatched to any gene: 8. The CDR3 spells CASSSGTGGVSYEQYF. The CDR3 DNA sequence: TGTGCCAGCAGTTCCGGGACAGGCGGGGTCTCCTACGAGCAGTACTTC.

The sample holds one count of this clone. The V and J genes are TRBV7-6 and TRBJ2-2; D not certain. Trimming shortened V by 2 bases and J by 2 bases, and 6 bases separated the two germline ends. The CDR3 runs to 14 residues. Germline values: CDR1 SGHVS, CDR2 FNYEAQ. CDR3 loop: CASSLSFNTGELFF. The CDR3 region has the DNA TGTGCCAGCAGCTTATCCTTTAACACCGGGGAGCTGTTTTTT.

The V call is TRBV6-5, the J call TRBJ2-1, with 7 bases fitting TRBD2. Germline V gene lookup returns CDR1 MNHEY and CDR2 SVGAGI. Germline trimming cut 6 bases from V and 7 bases from J; bases unmatched to any gene: 6. The CDR3 spans 13 residues. This CDR3 is CASRRLAQNEQFF. CDR3 bases: TGTGCCAGCAGGAGACTAGCTCAGAATGAGCAGTTCTTC.

V is TRBV19 and J is TRBJ2-2; D gene uncertain. From germline, CDR1 is LNHDA and CDR2 SQIVND (reference sequence). This CDR3 has 14 residues. The V and J ends lost 5 bases and 3 bases respectively, with 10 bases between them. CDR3 in DNA: TGTGCCAGTAGTGCCCGAGTGGACACCGGGGAGCTGTTTTTT. It is translated as CASSARVDTGELFF.

The sample holds one count of this clone. In nucleotides, the CDR3 is TGTGCCAGCAGCGTAGCAGCGGGTCACTCCTACGAGCAGTACTTC. Residues: CASSVAAGHSYEQYF. V gene TRBV9 combines with J gene TRBJ2-7, with D possibly matching TRBD2 (6 bases). Germline V lookup: CDR1 SGDLS, CDR2 YYNGEE. The CDR3 has 15 amino acids. Trimming shortened V by 0 bases and J by 0 bases, and 10 bases separated the two germline ends.

CDR3 protein: CASSSEGIANYGYTF. In DNA form, the CDR3 reads TGCGCCAGCAGCTCGGAGGGCATAGCTAACTATGGCTACACCTTC. The gene calls are TRBV5-1 and TRBJ1-2; no clear D gene. V was cut by 3 bases and J by 0 bases, with 12 bases left in between. The length of the CDR3 is 15 residues. Germline assignment: CDR1 SGHRS and CDR2 YFSETQ.

This chain uses TRBV29-1 with TRBJ2-2; TRBD2 agrees at 11 bases. CDR3 length equals 15 residues. The germline gives CDR1 SQVTM, CDR2 ANQGSEA. J was trimmed by 4 bases and V by 7 bases; bases with no gene match: 8. CDR3 sequence: CSAKISGGATGELFF. The CDR3 DNA is TGCAGCGCAAAAATTAGCGGGGGGGCCACCGGGGAGCTGTTTTTT.

Remarks on this clone: An end of the junction differs from the germline gene, which may be a read error. The chain links TRBV3-1 (or the pseudogene TRBV3-2) to TRBJ1-2; D is unresolved. Germline assignment: CDR1 LGHDT and CDR2 YNNKEL (reference sequence). CDR3 size: 15 residues. CDR3 region: CASTQDGRSAYGYTF. In DNA form, the CDR3 reads TGTGCCAGCACCCAAGATGGGAGATCGGCTTATGGCTACACCTTC.

The chain has TRBV7-9 and TRBJ1-1; TRBD1 agrees at 7 bases. V lost 5 bases, J lost 2 bases, and 2 bases stayed unmatched. CDR3 length: 13 residues. CDR1 and CDR2 (germline): SEHNR, FQNEAQ (reference sequence). CDR3 loop: CASSRQGNTEAFF. CDR3 coding DNA: TGTGCCAGCAGCCGACAGGGTAACACTGAAGCTTTCTTT.

V usage is TRBV19 and J usage is TRBJ2-6; tentatively, D is TRBD2 (6 bases). This CDR3 comprises 15 residues. The ends were cut back, 5 bases at V and 2 bases at J, with 10 bases in the middle. CDR1 and CDR2 from the germline V gene are LNHDA and SQIVND (reference sequence). CDR3 protein: CASSLGGAGANVLTF. CDR3 bases: TGTGCCAGTAGTTTGGGGGGAGCTGGGGCCAACGTCCTGACTTTC.

V is TRBV24-1 and J is TRBJ2-2, with 10 nucleotides matching TRBD1. J lost 1 base, V lost 7 bases, and 2 bases had no gene match. Germline CDR1 and CDR2: KGHDR and SFDVKD. The CDR3 runs to 15 residues. The CDR3 sequence is CATRGTGENTGELFF. The CDR3 DNA reads TGTGCCACCAGAGGGACAGGGGAGAACACCGGGGAGCTGTTTTTT.

This clone was seen more than once but under ten times. CDR3 bases: TGTGCCTCCTATACTCCGGTTAGCTATGGCTACACCTTC. This sequence encodes CASYTPVSYGYTF. The chain recombines TRBV6-5 with TRBJ1-2, with D hard to call. The V gene's germline CDR1 is MNHEY and CDR2 SVGAGI. The CDR3 is 13 amino acids. Trimming left V 11 bases short and J 4 bases short, with 17 bases between.